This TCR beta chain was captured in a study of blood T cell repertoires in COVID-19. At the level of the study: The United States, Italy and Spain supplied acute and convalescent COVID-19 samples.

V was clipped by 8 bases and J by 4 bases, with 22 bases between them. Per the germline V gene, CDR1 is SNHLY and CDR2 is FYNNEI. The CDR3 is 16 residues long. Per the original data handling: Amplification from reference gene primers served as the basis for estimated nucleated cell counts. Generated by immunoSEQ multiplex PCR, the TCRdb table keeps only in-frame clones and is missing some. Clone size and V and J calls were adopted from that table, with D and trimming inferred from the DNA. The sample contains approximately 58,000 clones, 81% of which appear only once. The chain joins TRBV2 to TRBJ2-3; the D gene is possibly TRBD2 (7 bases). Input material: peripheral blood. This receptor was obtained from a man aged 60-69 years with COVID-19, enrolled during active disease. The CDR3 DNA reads TGTGCCAGCGGACGGGGGGCGCCGGTTCACGCAGATACGCAGTATTTT. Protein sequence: CASGRGAPVHADTQYF.